The source of this TCR beta chain is a study of response to subunit inactivated influenza vaccine. Whole-study findings and limits: After each seasonal influenza vaccination, few new T cells are recruited, the authors suggested.

With 0 bases removed from V and 4 bases from J, the gap between germline ends came to 7 bases. This CDR3 comprises 13 residues. Germline V gene lookup returns CDR1 MNHEY and CDR2 SMNVEV (reference sequence). This clonotype has only a few counts. Its cognate antigen is unknown. TCRdb re-called the RT-PCR reads through MiXCR, storing one row per CDR3 protein. The sample lists around 580,000 distinct CDR3 sequences, about 10% occurring once. The sequence came from a man aged 45-65 years who received an inactivated influenza vaccine. Material: PBMCs from blood, obtained on the day of vaccination. The rearrangement links TRBV27 to TRBJ2-7; D gene ambiguous. The CDR3 loop is CASSLSAPYEQYF. Written as DNA, the CDR3 is TGTGCCAGCAGTTTATCTGCCCCTTACGAGCAGTACTTC.